Included here is one TCR beta chain sequence, with context. The antigen remains unidentified. This specimen includes other DNA sequences encoding the same CDR3. Assay: immunoSEQ multiplex PCR; the TCRdb copy retains only in-frame clones and omits some. The table lists some 120,000 clones, more than 85% of them singletons. The entry originates in a study of PD-1 blockade in mismatch repair-deficient tumors. Across the study: All were previously treated, progressing patients with around eleven mismatch repair-deficient cancer types. Overall study results and limits: Rapid post-treatment expansion, then contraction, generally preceding radiologic response, marked tumor-resident clones.

PCR or immunohistochemistry showed mismatch repair deficiency in every enrolled patient. The TCR comes from an adult with mismatch repair-deficient cancer. The sequencing used peripheral blood, collected 44 weeks after starting pembrolizumab.

This chain's CDR3 is CASSLGNQPQHF. DNA of the CDR3: TGTGCCAGCAGCTTAGGGAATCAGCCCCAGCATTTT. The V and J genes are TRBV7-9 and TRBJ1-5, with D uncertain. V shed 1 base and J shed 4 bases, with 2 bases lying between them. This CDR3 has 12 residues. Germline V gene sequence: CDR1 SEHNR, CDR2 FQNEAQ (reference sequence).